This T cell receptor beta chain came from a study of low-dose radiotherapy and immunotherapy resistance in tumors. Time point of the sample: after trial treatment. Treatment meaning: LDRT plus nivolumab, ipilimumab, low-dose cyclophosphamide and aspirin (RACIN trial). Patients deemed eligible presented with advanced solid tumors lacking tumor-infiltrating lymphocytes. TRAV- and TRBV-specific primers were used for first-strand cDNA, which covered alpha and beta chains. TCR amplification used about 18 PCR cycles, a constant-region primer and a V-primer adapter. Using its own MiXCR run on the reads, TCRdb lists one record per CDR3 protein. The sample comprises 50,000 or so distinct CDR3 sequences, 20% to 25% of which are singletons, and 6.5% to 8% rests with the top ten. This clonotype has a count of ten or more. V shed 0 bases and J 5 bases; nucleotides not matched to a gene: 4. Germline V gene sequence: CDR1 ENHRY, CDR2 SYGVKD. CDR3 length equals 15 residues.

The source of this sequence is a male donor with prostate cancer. The source material was PBMCs, sampled after low-dose radiotherapy plus immunotherapy. The chain carries TRBV10-3 and TRBJ2-1; 7 nucleotides match TRBD2. DNA for the CDR3: TGTGCCATCAGTGAGTCGAGACTAGCTAACAATGAGCAGTTCTTC. Encoded protein: CAISESRLANNEQFF.